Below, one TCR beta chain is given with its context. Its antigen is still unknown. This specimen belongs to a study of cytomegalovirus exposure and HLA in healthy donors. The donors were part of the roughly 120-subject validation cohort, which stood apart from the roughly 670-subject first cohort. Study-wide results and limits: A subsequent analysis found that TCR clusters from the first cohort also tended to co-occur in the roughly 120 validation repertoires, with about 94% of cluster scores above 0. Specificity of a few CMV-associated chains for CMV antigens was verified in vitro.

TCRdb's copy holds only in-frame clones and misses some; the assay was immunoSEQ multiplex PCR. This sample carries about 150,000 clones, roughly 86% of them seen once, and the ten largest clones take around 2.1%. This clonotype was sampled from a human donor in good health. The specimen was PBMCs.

CDR3 loop: CASSIGRTPRDTGELFF. The CDR3 bases are TGTGCCAGTAGTATAGGTCGGACCCCGAGGGACACCGGGGAGCTGTTTTTT. The J gene is TRBJ2-2, the V gene TRBV19; D is possibly TRBD2 (5 bases). The ends were cut back, 1 base at V and 3 bases at J, with 15 bases in the middle. The germline gives CDR1 LNHDA, CDR2 SQIVND (reference sequence). The CDR3 is made up of 17 amino acids.